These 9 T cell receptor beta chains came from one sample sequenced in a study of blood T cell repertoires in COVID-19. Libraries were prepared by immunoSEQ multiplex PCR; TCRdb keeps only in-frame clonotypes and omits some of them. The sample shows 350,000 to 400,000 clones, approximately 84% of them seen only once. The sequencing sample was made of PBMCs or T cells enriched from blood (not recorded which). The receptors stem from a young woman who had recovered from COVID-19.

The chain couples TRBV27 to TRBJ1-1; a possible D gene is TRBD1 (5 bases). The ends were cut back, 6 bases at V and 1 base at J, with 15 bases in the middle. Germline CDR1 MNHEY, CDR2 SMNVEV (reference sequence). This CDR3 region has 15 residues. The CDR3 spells CASSPGQRGNTEAFF. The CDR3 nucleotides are TGTGCCAGCAGCCCGGGCCAAAGGGGGAACACTGAAGCTTTCTTT.

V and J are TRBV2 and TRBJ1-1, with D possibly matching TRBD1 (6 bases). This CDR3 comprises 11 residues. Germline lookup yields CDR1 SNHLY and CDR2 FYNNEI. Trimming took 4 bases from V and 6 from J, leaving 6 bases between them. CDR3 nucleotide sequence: TGTGCCAGCAGTGGGACAGCTGAAGCTTTCTTT. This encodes CASSGTAEAFF. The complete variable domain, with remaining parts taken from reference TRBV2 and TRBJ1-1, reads EPEVTQTPSHQVTQMGQEVILRCVPISNHLYFYWYRQILGQKVEFLVSFYNNEISEKSEIFDDQFSVERPDGSNFTLKIRSTKLEDSAMYFCASSGTAEAFFGQGTRLTVV.

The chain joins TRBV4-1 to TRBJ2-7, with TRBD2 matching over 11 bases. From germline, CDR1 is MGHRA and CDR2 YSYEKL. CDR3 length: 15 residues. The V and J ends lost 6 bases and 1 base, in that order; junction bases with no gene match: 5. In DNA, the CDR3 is TGCGCCAGCAGACAGACTAGCGGGGCTTCCTACGAGCAGTACTTC. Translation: CASRQTSGASYEQYF.

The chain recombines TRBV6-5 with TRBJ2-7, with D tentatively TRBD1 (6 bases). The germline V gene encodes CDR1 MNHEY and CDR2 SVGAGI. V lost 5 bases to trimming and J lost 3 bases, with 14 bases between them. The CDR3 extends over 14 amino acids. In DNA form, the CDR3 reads TGTGCCAGCAGTCCTACAGGGTCTGGCTACGAGCAGTACTTC. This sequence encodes CASSPTGSGYEQYF.

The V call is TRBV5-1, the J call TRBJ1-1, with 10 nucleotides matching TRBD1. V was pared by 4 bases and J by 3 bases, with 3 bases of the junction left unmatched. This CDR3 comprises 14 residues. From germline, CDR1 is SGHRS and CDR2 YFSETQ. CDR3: CASSGGQGYTEAFF. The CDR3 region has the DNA TGCGCCAGCAGCGGGGGACAGGGGTACACTGAAGCTTTCTTT.

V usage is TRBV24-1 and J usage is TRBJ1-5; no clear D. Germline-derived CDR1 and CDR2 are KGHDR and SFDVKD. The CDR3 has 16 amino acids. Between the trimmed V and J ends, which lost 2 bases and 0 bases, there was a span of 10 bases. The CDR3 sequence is CATSDSGGDSNQPQHF. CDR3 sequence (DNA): TGTGCCACCAGTGATTCAGGAGGAGATAGCAATCAGCCCCAGCATTTT.

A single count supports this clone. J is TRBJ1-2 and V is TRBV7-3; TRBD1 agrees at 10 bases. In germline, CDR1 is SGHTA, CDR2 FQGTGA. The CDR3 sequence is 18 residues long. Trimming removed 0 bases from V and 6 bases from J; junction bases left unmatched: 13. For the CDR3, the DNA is TGTGCCAGCAGCTTAACCCGCGGACAGGGGGGCCCGGGAGATGGCTACACCTTC. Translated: CASSLTRGQGGPGDGYTF.

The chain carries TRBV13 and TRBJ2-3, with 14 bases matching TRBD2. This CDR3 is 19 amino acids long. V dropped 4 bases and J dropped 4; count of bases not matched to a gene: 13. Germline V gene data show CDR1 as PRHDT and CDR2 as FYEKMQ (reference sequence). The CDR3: CASSSHSGTSGSLSDTQYF. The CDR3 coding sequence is TGTGCCAGCAGCTCCCACTCCGGGACTAGCGGGAGTCTCTCAGATACGCAGTATTTT. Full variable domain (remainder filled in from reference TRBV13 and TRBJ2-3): AAGVIQSPRHLIKEKRETATLKCYPIPRHDTVYWYQQGPGQDPQFLISFYEKMQSDKGSIPDRFSAQQFSDYHSELNMSSLELGDSALYFCASSSHSGTSGSLSDTQYFGPGTRLTVL.

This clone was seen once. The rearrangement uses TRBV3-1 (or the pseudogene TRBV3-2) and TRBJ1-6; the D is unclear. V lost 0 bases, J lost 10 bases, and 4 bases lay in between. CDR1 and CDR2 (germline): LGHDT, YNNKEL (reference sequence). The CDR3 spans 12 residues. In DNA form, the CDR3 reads TGTGCCAGCAGCCAAGATCAATCACCCCTCCACTTT. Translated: CASSQDQSPLHF.